The T cell receptor beta chain under discussion was sequenced for a study of CD8 T cells in Susac syndrome. From blood CD8+ and CD4+ T cells, the TCR beta chain was sequenced. Bulk CD8+ and CD4+ cells came from magnetic negative isolation; CD8+ TEMRA by FACS. The authors reverse transcribed roughly 0.5 to 1 ug RNA with random hexamers. With immunoSEQ multiplex PCR, TCR beta CDR3 was amplified across 54 Vbeta and 13 Jbeta. TCRdb used MiXCR to reprocess the immunoSEQ multiplex PCR reads, holding one entry per CDR3 protein. The table includes some 170,000 distinct CDR3 sequences, approximately 94% detected once. There are 13 residues in the CDR3. Germline V gives CDR1 DFQATT, CDR2 SNEGSKA (reference sequence). Trimming cost V 3 bases and J 7 bases, with 15 bases left between them.

The source of this sequence is a human donor in good health. The sequenced material came from CD4+ T cells from PBMCs. V usage is TRBV20-1 and J usage is TRBJ1-1; possibly TRBD1 for D (6 bases). The CDR3 here is CSARAIRDIEAFF. Written as DNA, the CDR3 is TGCAGTGCTAGGGCGATTCGGGACATTGAAGCTTTCTTT.